Listed here is a single T cell receptor beta chain. Its antigen remains undetermined. Base qualities are not at hand, and no much larger clone is one base apart. This sample is part of a study of blood T cell repertoires in COVID-19 (dated by TCRdb to about 2020). For the study in its entirety: Samples covering the acute and convalescent phases of COVID-19 were provided by collaborators in the United States, Italy and Spain. Samples were obtained from the ongoing ImmuneRACE study (first 160 participants) and from 1,200 or so subjects provided by 6 global collaborators. A de-identified subject ID, COVID-19 status, age in years and sex were almost always included in the sample metadata. Deeply sampled blood TCRbeta repertoires from subjects exposed to, actively infected with, or recovered from COVID-19 were included in the dataset. Where available, HLA class I and class II types were taken from metadata supplied by the sample provider and were not determined by assay-based typing. The prospective study material was composed of cDNA or gDNA derived from T cells, B-cell-depleted T cells, or PBMCs. The repertoires were released in a freely available public database intended as a resource for research on the immune response to SARS-CoV-2.

Whole blood was collected in K2EDTA tubes by collaborating institutions according to the institutions' own protocols. For TCRbeta analysis, collaborators shipped samples as frozen whole blood, isolated PBMCs, or DNA extracted from either of those sample types. TCRbeta CDR3 regions were amplified from genomic DNA using the immunoSEQ Assay, a bias-controlled multiplex PCR. On the authors' methods: The number of nucleated cells in each sample was estimated by amplification of reference gene primers within the assay. Sequence reads were collapsed and filtered to measure the absolute abundance of every unique TCRbeta CDR3 rearrangement. For each sample, productive Simpson clonality was calculated as the square root of Simpson's diversity index over productive rearrangements. TCRdb obtained this table from immuneACCESS and retained in-frame rearrangements with V and J assigned. These tables miss some clones; where compared with another copy, unresolved V genes account for less than half of the shortfall, and the remainder is unexplained. V and J calls and clone size are given by that table; D and trimming were obtained from the DNA. For this sample there are 30,000 to 45,000 clones; over 80% appear just once. Around 14% of the sample goes to the ten largest clones.

The CDR3 contains 16 residues, cysteine and phenylalanine counted. Only CDR3 DNA remains: 48 bases, in frame from the first base. The germline V gene provides CDR1 SGHTA and CDR2 FQGNSA. Between the V and J ends, shortened by 5 bases and 4 bases respectively, the junction contains 18 bases. Overall results and qualifications from the work: Clinical and demographic metadata were provided uncurated, with the amount varying by source and participant.

The sequence was collected from a human donor in a cohort sampled during active COVID-19. The material sequenced was peripheral blood. The chain joins TRBV7-2 to TRBJ2-1; a weak D assignment points to TRBD2 (5 bases agree). The nucleotides are TGTGCCAGCAGCGATACCCCGCCACGGGATTACAATGAGCAGTTCTTC. Translated, this gives CASSDTPPRDYNEQFF.